This T cell receptor (beta chain) was sequenced for a study of identical twins. Details on this clonotype: Its antigen is not known.

Using its own MiXCR run on the 5' RACE reads, TCRdb lists one record per CDR3 protein. The sample lists 200,000 to 250,000 distinct CDR3 sequences; over 13% were seen once. The study, taken as a whole, reports: The more abundant beta clonotypes in cord blood had fewer insertions, and memory repertoires did not show this.

Sample: memory (CD45RO+) T cells sorted from blood. The clonotype comes from a young woman in good health.

The CDR3: CASGGVAGTGELFF. CDR3 bases: TGTGCCAGCGGCGGGGTAGCGGGCACCGGGGAGCTGTTTTTT. The chain has TRBV2 and TRBJ2-2, with 7 bases lining up with TRBD2. J was trimmed by 4 bases and V by 8 bases; bases with no gene match: 7. In germline, CDR1 is SNHLY, CDR2 FYNNEI. This CDR3 has 14 amino acids.